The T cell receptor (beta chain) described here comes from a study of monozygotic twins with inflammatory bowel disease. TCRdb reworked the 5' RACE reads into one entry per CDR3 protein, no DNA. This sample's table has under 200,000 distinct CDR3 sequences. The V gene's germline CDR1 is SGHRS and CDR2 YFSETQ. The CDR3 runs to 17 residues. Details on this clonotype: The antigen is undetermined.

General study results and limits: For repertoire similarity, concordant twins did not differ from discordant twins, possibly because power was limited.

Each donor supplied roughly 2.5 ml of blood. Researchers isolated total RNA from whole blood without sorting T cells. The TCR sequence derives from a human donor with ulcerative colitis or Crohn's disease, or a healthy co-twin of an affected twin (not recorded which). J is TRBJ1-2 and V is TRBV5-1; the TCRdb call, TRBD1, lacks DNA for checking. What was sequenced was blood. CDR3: CASSLASPWPVEYGYTF.